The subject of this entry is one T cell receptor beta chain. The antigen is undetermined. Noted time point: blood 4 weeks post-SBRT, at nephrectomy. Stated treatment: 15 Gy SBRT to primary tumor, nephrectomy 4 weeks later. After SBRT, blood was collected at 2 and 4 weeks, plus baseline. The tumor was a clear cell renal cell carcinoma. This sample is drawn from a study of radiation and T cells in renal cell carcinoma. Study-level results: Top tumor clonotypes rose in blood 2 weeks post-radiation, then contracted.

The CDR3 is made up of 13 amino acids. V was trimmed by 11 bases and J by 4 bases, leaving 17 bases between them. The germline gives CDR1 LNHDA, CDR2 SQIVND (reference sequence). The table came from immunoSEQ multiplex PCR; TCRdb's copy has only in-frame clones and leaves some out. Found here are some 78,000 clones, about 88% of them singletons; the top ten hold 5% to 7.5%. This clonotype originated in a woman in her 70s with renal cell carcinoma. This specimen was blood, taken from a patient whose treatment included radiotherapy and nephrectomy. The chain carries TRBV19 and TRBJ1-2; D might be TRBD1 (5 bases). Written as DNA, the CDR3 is TGTGCCGGAGGGGACGGGGCGAGCTATGGCTACACCTTC. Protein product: CAGGDGASYGYTF.